The next 25 T cell receptor beta chains were all read from a single sample in a study of blood T cell repertoires in COVID-19. Repertoires were generated with immunoSEQ multiplex PCR, while TCRdb's copy carries only in-frame clones and drops some. Of just over 250,000 clones listed, about 86% are singletons. The specimen was PBMCs or T cells enriched from blood (not recorded which). These receptors all come from a man aged 30 to 39 with acute COVID-19.

The genes are TRBV12-3 or TRBV12-4 and TRBJ2-3; D is perhaps TRBD2 (5 bases). The CDR3 consists of 13 residues. V lost 8 bases and J lost 5, with 14 bases in between. CDR3 region: CASSLGSGDTQYF. CDR3 nucleotide sequence: TGTGCCAGCTCCCTCGGCAGCGGAGATACGCAGTATTTT.

This chain links TRBV3-1 (or the pseudogene TRBV3-2) with TRBJ2-1; 7 bases line up with TRBD2. The CDR3 contains 12 residues. Germline V gene data show CDR1 as LGHDT and CDR2 as YNNKEL (reference sequence). Trimming at V came to 4 bases and at J to 8 bases, leaving 2 bases not matched to a gene. CDR3 amino acids: CASSRGGYEQFF. The CDR3 DNA reads as TGTGCCAGCAGCCGGGGGGGGTATGAGCAGTTCTTC.

The V gene is TRBV12-3 or TRBV12-4, the J gene TRBJ1-4, with D unresolved. The CDR3 is 13 amino acids. V shed 0 bases and J shed 8 bases, with 7 bases lying between them. Written as DNA, the CDR3 is TGTGCCAGCAGTTTAGCGCATCGGGAAAAACTGTTTTTT. It translates to CASSLAHREKLFF.

V is TRBV12-3 or TRBV12-4 and J is TRBJ1-1; D is unresolved. The CDR3 loop spans 13 amino acids. V dropped 3 bases and J dropped 1 base, with 6 bases sitting between them. The CDR3 is CASSFTQNTEAFF. The CDR3 DNA is TGTGCCAGCAGTTTCACACAGAACACTGAAGCTTTCTTT.

This chain links TRBV5-5 with TRBJ2-7; no clear D gene. This CDR3 has 12 residues. V lost 4 bases and J 2 bases, leaving 7 bases between the germline ends. Germline values: CDR1 SGHKS, CDR2 YYEKEE (reference sequence). The DNA for the CDR3 is TGTGCCAGCAGCCGAACTCCCTACGAGCAGTACGTC. This sequence encodes CASSRTPYEQYV.

The chain links TRBV28 to TRBJ1-5; no clear D. Between the trimmed V and J ends, which lost 5 bases and 0 bases, there was a span of 11 bases. The CDR3 consists of 15 residues. CDR1 and CDR2 from the germline V gene are MDHEN and SYDVKM. This CDR3 is CASSPRGDSNQPQHF. The CDR3 nucleotides are TGTGCCAGCAGTCCTCGAGGAGATAGCAATCAGCCCCAGCATTTT.

The chain couples TRBV30 to TRBJ1-6; TRBD1 agrees at 7 bases. J lost 8 bases, V lost 3 bases, and 4 bases had no gene match. Germline CDR1 is GTSNPN and CDR2 is SVGIG (reference sequence). This CDR3 region has 13 residues. CDR3 in DNA: TGTGCCTGGAGCTTAGGGACAGATTCACCCCTCCACTTT. It specifies CAWSLGTDSPLHF.

The rearrangement joins TRBV4-1 to TRBJ1-2, with TRBD1 matching over 7 bases. Trimming took 1 base from V and 5 from J; bases not matched to a gene: 7. CDR1 MGHRA and CDR2 YSYEKL come from the germline V gene. The CDR3 has 15 amino acids. CDR3 residues: CASSQGTGVVYGYTF. DNA for the CDR3: TGCGCCAGCAGCCAAGGGACAGGAGTGGTTTATGGCTACACCTTC.

The CDR3 here is CASSQDSLVNEQFF. The DNA of the CDR3 is TGTGCCAGCAGCCAAGATAGTCTCGTCAATGAGCAGTTCTTC. The chain joins TRBV14 to TRBJ2-1; no clear D gene. Trimming pared 0 bases from V and 6 bases from J, leaving 9 bases between. The CDR3 has 14 residues. The germline gives CDR1 SGHDN, CDR2 FVKESK.

The V call is TRBV5-5, the J call TRBJ1-4; D gene ambiguous. The V gene lost 4 bases and the J gene lost 1 base, with 20 bases spanning the gap. This CDR3 spans 18 amino acids. Germline assignment: CDR1 SGHKS and CDR2 YYEKEE (reference sequence). Written as DNA, the CDR3 is TGTGCCAGCAGCCTCCTGGAGGGAGTGCTTGGAACTAATGAAAAACTGTTTTTT. This gives the protein CASSLLEGVLGTNEKLFF. The full variable domain, with the rest looked up from reference TRBV5-5 and TRBJ1-4, is DAGVTQSPTHLIKTRGQQVTLRCSPISGHKSVSWYQQVLGQGPQFIFQYYEKEERGRGNFPDRFSARQFPNYSSELNVNALLLGDSALYLCASSLLEGVLGTNEKLFFGSGTQLSVL.

The V and J genes are TRBV4-1 and TRBJ2-6, with TRBD1 matching over 7 bases. V lost 6 bases, J lost 4 bases, and 6 bases stayed unmatched. This CDR3 contains 15 residues. Germline assignment: CDR1 MGHRA and CDR2 YSYEKL. The CDR3 loop is CASSTDRAGANVLTF. Written as DNA, the CDR3 is TGCGCCAGCAGTACCGACAGGGCCGGGGCCAACGTCCTGACTTTC.

This chain uses TRBV2 with TRBJ1-2; TRBD1 agrees at 7 bases. This CDR3 is 13 amino acids long. Per germline, CDR1 SNHLY and CDR2 FYNNEI. V trimming: 5 bases; J trimming: 3 bases; junction bases outside the gene matches: 3. The CDR3 reads CASSLGQYYGYTF. The CDR3 DNA reads as TGTGCCAGCAGTTTGGGACAGTACTATGGCTACACCTTC.

V is TRBV7-9 and J is TRBJ2-3, with 12 bases aligning to TRBD2. CDR1 is SEHNR and CDR2 is FQNEAQ in the germline V gene (reference sequence). The V and J ends lost 9 bases and 2 bases, in that order; junction bases with no gene match: 3. The CDR3 spans 14 residues. CDR3 loop: CASSSGRDTDTQYF. The CDR3 DNA follows: TGTGCCAGTTCTAGCGGGAGGGACACAGATACGCAGTATTTT. Complete variable domain (other parts from reference TRBV7-9 and TRBJ2-3): DTGVSQNPRHKITKRGQNVTFRCDPISEHNRLYWYRQTLGQGPEFLTYFQNEAQLEKSRLLSDRFSAERPKGSFSTLEIQRTEQGDSAMYLCASSSGRDTDTQYFGPGTRLTVL.

V and J are TRBV4-2 and TRBJ2-1; a possible D gene is TRBD2 (6 bases). Germline CDR1 LGHNA, CDR2 YNFKEQ. The CDR3 runs to 18 residues. The V gene lost 3 bases and the J gene lost 5 bases, with 23 bases spanning the gap. The CDR3 DNA reads TGTGCCAGCAGCCAGGAGGTGGGAGGCTTAGCACTTCACAATGAGCAGTTCTTC. It translates to CASSQEVGGLALHNEQFF.

V gene TRBV11-2 combines with J gene TRBJ2-2, with D tentatively TRBD1 (5 bases). Per the germline V gene, CDR1 is SGHAT and CDR2 is FQNNGV. The CDR3 runs to 16 residues. V lost 2 bases, J lost 5 bases, and 15 bases lay in between. The chain's CDR3 is CASSLFRDRGTGELFF. CDR3 in DNA: TGTGCCAGCAGCTTATTCAGGGATAGAGGAACCGGGGAGCTGTTTTTT.

V usage is TRBV28 and J usage is TRBJ1-5; the match to TRBD1 covers 10 bases. Germline V gene data show CDR1 as MDHEN and CDR2 as SYDVKM. J lost 2 bases, V lost 5 bases, and 6 bases had no gene match. The CDR3 has 16 residues. The CDR3 protein is CASSPGGTGGNQPQHF. CDR3 coding DNA: TGTGCCAGCAGTCCAGGCGGGACAGGGGGCAATCAGCCCCAGCATTTT.

This chain connects TRBV9 to TRBJ1-2; D uncertain. V shed 4 bases and J shed 4 bases, with 8 bases lying between them. Germline lookup yields CDR1 SGDLS and CDR2 YYNGEE. CDR3 size: 12 residues. The CDR3 coding sequence is TGTGCCAGCAGCTCCATCCCCTATGGCTACACCTTC. It codes for CASSSIPYGYTF.

The chain carries TRBV19 and TRBJ2-5; TRBD1 matches at 10 bases. Germline loops: CDR1 LNHDA, CDR2 SQIVND (reference sequence). The CDR3 extends over 15 amino acids. With V trimmed by 6 bases and J by 4 bases, 8 bases remained unmatched. In DNA form, the CDR3 reads TGTGCCAGTAGGGCCGGGACAGGGGTATCAGAGACCCAGTACTTC. Translation: CASRAGTGVSETQYF.

This chain links TRBV23-1 with TRBJ1-5, with 9 positions matching TRBD1. TRBV23-1 counts as an open reading frame of uncertain function. The CDR3 sequence is 15 residues long. Trimming removed 2 bases from V and 15 bases from J; junction bases left unmatched: 14. The CDR3 spells CASSQLDRGSQRAHF. The CDR3, as DNA: TGCGCCAGCAGTCAACTAGACAGGGGGTCCCAGAGGGCGCATTTT.

The CDR3 nucleotides read TGTGCCAGCAGCCGCGAGCCGGACTATGGCTACACCTTC. This encodes CASSREPDYGYTF. This chain uses TRBV7-9 with TRBJ1-2; D ambiguous. Germline CDR1 is SEHNR and CDR2 is FQNEAQ (reference sequence). The CDR3 sequence is 13 residues long. With 5 bases removed from V and 3 bases from J, the gap between germline ends came to 10 bases. Variable domain in full (rest from reference TRBV7-9 and TRBJ1-2): DTGVSQNPRHKITKRGQNVTFRCDPISEHNRLYWYRQTLGQGPEFLTYFQNEAQLEKSRLLSDRFSAERPKGSFSTLEIQRTEQGDSAMYLCASSREPDYGYTFGSGTRLTVV.

This chain uses TRBV6-5 with TRBJ2-1; 9 bases map to TRBD2. Germline CDR1 and CDR2: MNHEY and SVGAGI. With 7 bases clipped from V and 2 bases from J, the junction kept 3 bases outside the gene matches. The length of the CDR3 is 14 residues. As DNA, the CDR3 is TGTGCCAGCACTCTAGCGGGGACCTACAATGAGCAGTTCTTC. This gives the protein CASTLAGTYNEQFF.

This rearrangement joins TRBV7-8 to TRBJ2-7, with TRBD2 matching 9 bases. This CDR3 has 15 residues. CDR1 and CDR2 from the germline V gene are SGHVS and FQNEAQ. This chain's CDR3 is CAGSLKRGASYEQYV. The CDR3 nucleotides are TGTGCCGGCAGCTTAAAGCGGGGGGCCTCCTACGAGCAGTACGTC.

The genes are TRBV27 and TRBJ2-1; possibly TRBD2 for D (5 bases). The V gene lost 3 bases and the J gene lost 5 bases, with 20 bases spanning the gap. There are 17 residues in the CDR3. Per germline, CDR1 MNHEY and CDR2 SMNVEV (reference sequence). CDR3 nucleotide sequence: TGTGCCAGCAGTTTCCCTCCACAGCGCCTCGGGGACAATGAGCAGTTCTTC. This codes for CASSFPPQRLGDNEQFF.

V and J are TRBV5-6 and TRBJ2-2; D might be TRBD2 (5 bases). V was cut by 0 bases and J by 4 bases, with 16 bases left in between. The V gene's germline CDR1 is SGHDT and CDR2 YYEEEE. CDR3 length: 17 residues. The CDR3 nucleotides are TGTGCCAGCAGCTTGGGTGCCGCGCAGCGGCTCACCGGGGAGCTGTTTTTT. It specifies CASSLGAAQRLTGELFF.

The gene calls are TRBV7-2 and TRBJ2-1, with a possible D match to TRBD1 (5 bases). V was clipped by 2 bases and J by 1 base, with 9 bases between them. Germline V gene sequence: CDR1 SGHTA, CDR2 FQGNSA. The CDR3 is 15 residues long. Here the CDR3 reads CASSLRGNSYNEQFF. CDR3 nucleotides: TGTGCCAGCAGCTTAAGGGGAAATTCCTACAATGAGCAGTTCTTC.